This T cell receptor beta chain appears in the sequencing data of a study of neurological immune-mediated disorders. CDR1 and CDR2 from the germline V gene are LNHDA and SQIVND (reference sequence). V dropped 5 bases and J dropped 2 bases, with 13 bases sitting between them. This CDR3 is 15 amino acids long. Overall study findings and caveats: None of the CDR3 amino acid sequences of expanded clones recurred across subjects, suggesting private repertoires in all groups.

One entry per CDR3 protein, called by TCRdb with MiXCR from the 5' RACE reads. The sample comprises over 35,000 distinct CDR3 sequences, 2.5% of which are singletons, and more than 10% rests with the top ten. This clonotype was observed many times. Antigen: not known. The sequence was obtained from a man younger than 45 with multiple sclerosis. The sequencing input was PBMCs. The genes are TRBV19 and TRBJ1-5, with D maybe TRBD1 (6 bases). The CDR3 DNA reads TGTGCCAGTAGTCCCTTGGACAGCCGCAATCAGCCCCAGCATTTT. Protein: CASSPLDSRNQPQHF.